This T cell receptor beta chain was recorded in a study of OX40 agonist ivuxolimab in advanced cancers. The overall study: The patients got ivuxolimab, which is an agonistic anti-OX40 (CD134) antibody. Hepatocellular carcinoma, melanoma, renal cell or head and neck cancer affected the dose-escalation patients.

This clone has only one observation. TCRdb's copy holds only in-frame clones and misses some; the assay was immunoSEQ multiplex PCR. This sample has under 100,000 clones, with over 75% found just once. CDR1 is MNHNY and CDR2 is SVGAGI in the germline V gene (reference sequence). V was shortened by 8 bases and J by 3 bases, with 10 bases between the two germline ends. CDR3 size: 13 residues. The source of this sequence is an adult with an advanced solid tumor such as melanoma, head and neck, liver or kidney cancer. The material sequenced was CD4+ or CD8+ T cells sorted from blood, taken in a trial of the OX40 agonist ivuxolimab. The chain joins TRBV6-6 to TRBJ2-2; D is possibly TRBD1 (5 bases). The DNA of the CDR3 is TGTGCCAGCGATCGACAGTACACCGGGGAGCTGTTTTTT. This translates into CASDRQYTGELFF.